The clone carrying this T cell receptor beta chain appeared a few times. Germline V gene lookup returns CDR1 KGHSH and CDR2 LQKENI. There are 15 residues in the CDR3. The V and J ends lost 7 bases and 0 bases respectively, with 13 bases between them. This entry is derived from a study of T-cell reconstitution after alpha-beta-depleted transplantation in children. Preparing the TCRbeta library involved the use of unique molecular identifiers. TCRdb re-derived calls from the PCR reads in MiXCR, one entry per CDR3 protein. Of hundreds of thousands of distinct CDR3 sequences listed, approximately 12% are singletons.

The TCR originated in a male patient younger than 18 who had a stem cell transplant for acute myeloid leukemia, so the T cells may come from the graft donor. The chain carries TRBV18 and TRBJ2-1; D is uncertain. The material sequenced was PBMCs, mostly from graft donor cells, taken 360 days after TCRalphabeta/CD19-depleted stem cell transplant. CDR3 DNA sequence: TGTGCCAGCTGGCTAAGGCAGACCTCCTACAATGAGCAGTTCTTC. Its translation is CASWLRQTSYNEQFF.